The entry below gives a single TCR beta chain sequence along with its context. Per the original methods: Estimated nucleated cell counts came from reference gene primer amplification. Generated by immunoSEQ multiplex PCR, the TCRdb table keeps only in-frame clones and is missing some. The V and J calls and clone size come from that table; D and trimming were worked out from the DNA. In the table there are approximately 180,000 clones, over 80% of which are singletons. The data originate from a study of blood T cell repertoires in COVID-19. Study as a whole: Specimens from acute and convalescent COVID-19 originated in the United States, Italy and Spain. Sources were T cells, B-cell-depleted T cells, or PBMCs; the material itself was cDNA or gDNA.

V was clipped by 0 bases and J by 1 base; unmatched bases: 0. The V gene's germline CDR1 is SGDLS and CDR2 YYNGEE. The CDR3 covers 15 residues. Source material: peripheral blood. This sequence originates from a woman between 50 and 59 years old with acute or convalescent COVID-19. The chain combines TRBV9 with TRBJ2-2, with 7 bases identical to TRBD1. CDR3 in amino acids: CASSVGTGNTGELFF. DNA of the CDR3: TGTGCCAGCAGCGTAGGGACAGGGAACACCGGGGAGCTGTTTTTT.